This T cell receptor beta chain was recovered during a study of blood T cells in healthy people across ages. Study-level findings and limits: Possibly confounding the expanded clonotype changes was the fact that donor CMV status was unknown. Unsorted PBMCs blocked a conclusive comparison of naive and antigen-experienced cells. With age, beta diversity per million T cells declined roughly linearly, significantly by 30 to 40.

The J segment lost 3 bases and the V segment lost 6 bases, leaving 6 bases of the junction unmatched. The CDR3 runs 14 residues. Per the germline V gene, CDR1 is DFQATT and CDR2 is SNEGSKA (reference sequence). A second PCR, run for about 7 to 12 cycles, used a sample-barcoded 5' primer plus a J-beta primer mix. Every single cDNA molecule received a tag from a template-switch adaptor with 12 random nucleotides. TCRdb fed the 5' RACE reads into MiXCR, producing one record per CDR3 protein. Of around 1.5 million distinct CDR3 sequences in the sample, 45% to 70% were seen once. As for this clonotype: Antigen: not known.

The clonotype was recovered from a man younger than 30 in good health. This sequence joins TRBV20-1 and TRBJ1-4, with 8 bases aligning to TRBD1. Source material: blood. The CDR3 DNA sequence: TGCAGTGCGAATCAGGGGGCGGCTAATGAAAAACTGTTTTTT. Amino acid sequence: CSANQGAANEKLFF.